The clone carrying this T cell receptor (beta chain) appeared many times. The antigen remains unidentified. This sample was taken from a study of T cells after yellow fever vaccination. General observations from the study: The CD4 compartment and the CD8 compartment contained a small share of clonotypes in common.

A process of 5'RACE template switching, which added a universal primer site and UMIs, was used to make TCR cDNA. Via MiXCR, TCRdb re-called the 5' RACE reads, giving one row per CDR3 protein. In the table there are 320,000 or so distinct CDR3 sequences, around 8.1% of which are singletons. Trimming took 3 bases from V and 8 from J; bases not matched to a gene: 1. This CDR3 is 12 amino acids long. Per the germline V gene, CDR1 is DFQATT and CDR2 is SNEGSKA (reference sequence). The chain carries TRBV20-1 and TRBJ2-1; 10 bases align to TRBD1. Here the sequenced sample was PBMCs, taken 35 to 50 days after the first yellow fever vaccination. This receptor was taken from a man younger than 30 who received the YFV17D yellow fever vaccine. The chain's CDR3 is CSASDRGHEQFF. CDR3 sequence (DNA): TGCAGTGCTAGCGACAGGGGGCATGAGCAGTTCTTC.